A selection of T cell receptor beta chains follows, all from one sample in a study of T cells in Graves' hyperthyroidism and ophthalmopathy. TCRdb re-called the multiplex PCR reads with MiXCR, one entry per CDR3 protein. This table has around 350,000 distinct CDR3 sequences, around 15% appearing once. The sample comprised blood. The receptors shown here come from a woman aged 25-40 years with Graves' ophthalmopathy. Each CDR3 is given with its conserved first and last residue. The D gene is left open where the match is weak.

TRBJ2-1,NA,14,TRBV2,CASAGGRGADEQFF
TRBJ2-3,NA,14,TRBV5-1,CASSLALSTDTQYF
TRBJ1-2,TRBD1,16,TRBV15,CATSRDRGQGSHGYTF
TRBJ1-4,NA,11,TRBV29-1,CSVVWGEKLFF
TRBJ1-6,NA,15,TRBV20-1,CSARDGTLNRSPLHF
TRBJ1-1,TRBD1,13,TRBV18,CASSSTGDTEAFF
TRBJ2-5,TRBD1,13,TRBV12-3/TRBV12-4,CASSRTGDETQYF
TRBJ2-2,NA,14,TRBV12-3/TRBV12-4,CASSLVSYTGELFF
TRBJ2-5,NA,16,TRBV19,CASSTGDRLNQETQYF
TRBJ2-3,TRBD2,14,TRBV13,CASEVGGAGDTQYF
TRBJ2-7,NA,14,TRBV6-6,CASSYLGGRYEQYF
TRBJ2-7,NA,13,TRBV30,CAWRTGRSYEQYF
TRBJ1-5,NA,13,TRBV2,CASSDSRNQPQHF
TRBJ1-1,NA,14,TRBV7-9,CASSLVKRNTEAFF
TRBJ2-3,NA,11,TRBV5-1,CASRITDTQYF